These 5 T cell receptor beta chains originate from one sample sequenced in a study of blood T cell repertoires in COVID-19. This table comes from immunoSEQ multiplex PCR, and its TCRdb copy is limited to in-frame clones, with some not included. The sample yields some 99,000 clones, 81% seen once. The sample consisted of peripheral blood. The receptors originated from an elderly woman with acute or convalescent COVID-19.

The CDR3 coding sequence is TGTGCCAGCAGCGTAGGCCAGGGGGTCCTCTCTGGAAACACCATATATTTT. Protein product: CASSVGQGVLSGNTIYF. J is TRBJ1-3 and V is TRBV9; 7 nucleotides match TRBD1. This CDR3 is built from 17 residues. Germline CDR1 SGDLS, CDR2 YYNGEE. Germline trimming cut 0 bases from V and 0 bases from J; bases unmatched to any gene: 6.

This sequence joins TRBV10-3 and TRBJ1-1; 7 bases agree with TRBD1. Losses at the gene ends were 6 bases for V and 1 base for J; bases not matched to a gene: 5. Germline V gene lookup returns CDR1 ENHRY and CDR2 SYGVKD. The CDR3 sequence is 14 residues long. The CDR3 nucleotides read TGTGCCATCAGGGACAGGAGTCAGAACACTGAAGCTTTCTTT. Protein product: CAIRDRSQNTEAFF.

This clone occurred once. The V call is TRBV21-1, the J call TRBJ1-2; whether TRBD1, the table's D call, matches the DNA was not checked. TRBV21-1 is annotated as a pseudogene. CDR3 size: 17 residues. CDR3 loop: CASSTIGTGGYNYGYTF. CDR3 sequence (DNA): TGTGCCAGCAGCACCATCGGGACAGGGGGTTACAACTATGGCTACACCTTC.

The V call is TRBV3-1 (or the pseudogene TRBV3-2), the J call TRBJ2-2, with 8 bases identical to TRBD1. The germline V gene encodes CDR1 LGHDT and CDR2 YNNKEL (reference sequence). Germline trimming cut 4 bases from V and 5 bases from J; bases unmatched to any gene: 9. This CDR3 comprises 16 residues. In nucleotides, the CDR3 is TGTGCCAGCAGCCGTACAGGGGGTGAAAGGACCGGGGAGCTGTTTTTT. Its protein product is CASSRTGGERTGELFF.

This clone was detected a few times. The rearrangement joins TRBV5-5 to TRBJ1-2; tentative D call: TRBD1 (6 bases). In germline, CDR1 is SGHKS, CDR2 YYEKEE (reference sequence). The CDR3 totals 16 residues. Between the trimmed V and J ends, which lost 0 bases and 4 bases, there was a span of 16 bases. The CDR3 region is CASSLGDTLKFYGYTF. Here the CDR3 DNA reads TGTGCCAGCAGCTTGGGGGACACGCTTAAATTCTATGGCTACACCTTC.